Sequencing of this TCR beta chain was carried out in a study of cytomegalovirus exposure and HLA in healthy donors. Study-level findings and limits: Listed as cytomegalovirus-associated were 164 TCR beta chains. A subsequent analysis found that TCR clusters from the first cohort also tended to co-occur in the 120 or so validation repertoires, with less than 95% of cluster scores above 0.

TCRdb's copy holds only in-frame clones and misses some; the assay was immunoSEQ multiplex PCR. The table includes about 160,000 clones, over 85% detected once. Note on this clone: The antigen is unknown.

Donors were drawn from the approximately 110-subject validation cohort, separate from the roughly 700-subject first cohort. The CDR3 totals 12 residues. From germline, CDR1 is SNHLY and CDR2 FYNNEI. After removal of 6 bases from V and 5 bases from J, the junction contained 1 base not matched to a gene. Sequencing was done on a sample of PBMCs. The receptor was isolated from a man between 18 and 29 years old in good health and CMV-seropositive. This chain joins TRBV2 and TRBJ2-7, with TRBD1 identical over 10 bases. The CDR3 coding sequence is TGTGCCAGCAGGGGGACAGGGGACGAGCAGTACTTC. Its translation is CASRGTGDEQYF.